A selection of T cell receptor beta chains follows, all from one sample in a study of shared clonotypes between healthy human individuals. Libraries were prepared by immunoSEQ multiplex PCR; TCRdb keeps only in-frame clonotypes and omits some of them. The sample includes just over 2,000,000 clones, 85% to 95% of them seen just once. Sequenced sample: naive CD4+ T cells sorted from blood. The receptors come from a man aged 18 to 29 in good health. CDR3s include the opening cysteine and the closing phenylalanine or tryptophan. A D gene is named only where the DNA matches it firmly. The listing skips clone size in some rows; elsewhere it reads once, few, many or a size class.

J	D	size	V	CDR3	DNA
TRBJ2-5	NA	NA	TRBV6-1	CASSARPETQYF	TGTGCCAGCAGTGCCCGCCCAGAGACCCAGTACTTC
TRBJ1-1	NA	few	TRBV12-5	CASGAAFF	TGTGCTAGTGGCGCGGCTTTCTTT
TRBJ2-6	NA	NA	TRBV5-4	CASAPISGANVLTF	TGTGCCAGCGCCCCAATCTCTGGGGCCAACGTCCTGACTTTC
TRBJ2-4	NA	once	TRBV4-3	CASSQDQGAKNIQYF	TGCGCCAGCAGCCAAGATCAGGGGGCCAAAAACATTCAGTACTTC
TRBJ1-2	NA	NA	TRBV19	CASSIAWGGRNYGYTF	TGTGCCAGTAGTATAGCCTGGGGCGGCAGAAACTATGGCTACACCTTC
TRBJ1-1	NA	NA	TRBV18	CASSGQGRTEAFF	TGTGCCAGCTCAGGGCAGGGGCGCACTGAAGCTTTCTTT
TRBJ2-7	TRBD2	NA	TRBV9	CASANPASGSPHEQYF	TGTGCCAGCGCAAACCCGGCTAGCGGGAGCCCCCACGAGCAGTACTTC
TRBJ2-1	NA	NA	TRBV9	CASSARQTDEQFF	TGTGCCAGCAGCGCCCGGCAGACCGATGAGCAGTTCTTC
TRBJ2-3	TRBD2	NA	TRBV6-1	CASQRTSGREDTQYF	TGTGCCAGCCAAAGGACTAGCGGGAGGGAAGATACGCAGTATTTT
TRBJ1-2	TRBD1	NA	TRBV19	CASIDTGGHGYGYTF	TGTGCCAGTATCGACACAGGGGGTCACGGCTATGGCTACACCTTC
TRBJ1-1	NA	NA	TRBV11-2	CASSLGTIEAFF	TGTGCCAGCAGCCTTGGGACAATTGAAGCTTTCTTT
TRBJ2-5	NA	NA	TRBV6-1	CASSESDDPQETQYF	TGTGCCAGCAGTGAATCGGACGACCCGCAAGAGACCCAGTACTTC
TRBJ2-1	NA	NA	TRBV13	CASSSKTSSSSYNEQFF	TGTGCCAGCAGCTCTAAGACTAGTTCCTCCTCCTACAATGAGCAGTTCTTC
TRBJ2-7	TRBD2	NA	TRBV2	CASSRTSAYEQYF	TGTGCCAGCAGCCGGACTAGCGCCTACGAGCAGTACTTC
TRBJ1-6	NA	NA	TRBV6-5	CASSYRRQVNSPLHF	TGTGCCAGCAGTTACCGACGACAGGTGAATTCACCCCTCCACTTT
TRBJ2-3	NA	NA	TRBV5-4	CASSQNVGGRGTDTQYF	TGTGCCAGCAGCCAGAATGTAGGGGGAAGGGGCACAGATACGCAGTATTTT
TRBJ1-1	NA	NA	TRBV11-2	CASSLGRNQGAFF	TGTGCCAGCAGCCTGGGGAGGAACCAAGGGGCTTTCTTT
TRBJ1-2	NA	NA	TRBV6-5	CASGNSDSYGYTF	TGTGCCAGCGGTAACTCGGACAGTTATGGCTACACCTTC
TRBJ2-5	TRBD1	NA	TRBV29-1	CSVSSGGSETQYF	TGCAGCGTTAGTTCAGGGGGTTCGGAGACCCAGTACTTC
TRBJ2-1	TRBD2	once	TRBV27	CASSLRPNSGRDNEQFF	TGTGCCAGCAGTTTACGTCCGAATAGCGGGAGGGACAATGAGCAGTTCTTC
TRBJ2-5	TRBD2	NA	TRBV28	CASSPPQRGRASAVWETQYF	TGTGCCAGCAGTCCCCCGCAGCGGGGAAGGGCTAGCGCGGTCTGGGAGACCCAGTACTTC
TRBJ2-1	TRBD2	NA	TRBV5-1	CASRAGPRRDEQFF	TGCGCCAGCAGAGCGGGACCCAGAAGAGATGAGCAGTTCTTC
TRBJ1-2	NA	NA	TRBV7-2	CASSSLSGGNYGYTF	TGTGCCAGCAGCTCCTTGAGTGGGGGTAACTATGGCTACACCTTC
TRBJ2-1	TRBD1	NA	TRBV28	CASSTPGTGTNEQFF	TGTGCCAGCAGTACCCCCGGGACAGGGACCAATGAGCAGTTCTTC
TRBJ1-5	NA	NA	TRBV2	CASSKDGARDQPQHF	TGTGCCAGCAGTAAGGACGGCGCCAGGGATCAGCCCCAGCATTTT
TRBJ2-7	NA	NA	TRBV10-1	CASSDPGSGTNYEQYF	TGCGCCAGCAGTGACCCAGGTAGCGGAACTAACTACGAGCAGTACTTC
TRBJ1-1	NA	NA	TRBV19	CASRLTGSTEAFF	TGTGCCAGTAGGCTGACAGGCAGCACTGAAGCTTTCTTT
TRBJ2-2	TRBD2	NA	TRBV10-1	CASSSGTSLVTGELFF	TGCGCCAGCAGCAGCGGGACTAGCCTAGTCACCGGGGAGCTGTTTTTT
TRBJ2-3	NA	NA	TRBV30	CAWSRGQLTDTQYF	TGTGCCTGGAGTAGGGGACAATTAACAGATACGCAGTATTTT
TRBJ2-2	NA	NA	TRBV18	CASSKNTGELFF	TGTGCCAGCTCCAAGAATACCGGGGAGCTGTTTTTT
TRBJ1-1	NA	NA	TRBV11-2	CASSKLPGSTLSNTEAFF	TGTGCCAGCAGCAAACTCCCGGGAAGTACCCTTTCGAACACTGAAGCTTTCTTT
TRBJ1-4	NA	NA	TRBV30	CAGTSSNEKLFF	TGTGCCGGGACTTCTTCTAATGAAAAACTGTTTTTT
TRBJ2-1	NA	once	TRBV7-2	CASSVDRNEQFF	TGTGCCAGCAGCGTAGACAGGAATGAGCAGTTCTTC
TRBJ2-5	NA	NA	TRBV6-5	CASRRGLQETQYF	TGTGCCAGCAGACGGGGGCTCCAAGAGACCCAGTACTTC
TRBJ1-2	NA	NA	TRBV7-2	CASSLVTRVINGYTF	TGTGCCAGCAGCTTAGTAACCAGGGTTATTAATGGCTACACCTTC
TRBJ2-1	NA	once	TRBV9	CASSFRDSQYNEQFF	TGTGCCAGCAGCTTCCGGGACTCACAGTACAATGAGCAGTTCTTC
TRBJ1-2	TRBD1	once	TRBV4-3	CASSQDQADRGYGYTF	TGCGCCAGCAGCCAAGATCAGGCGGACAGGGGATATGGCTACACCTTC
TRBJ2-7	TRBD1	NA	TRBV6-5	CASRTGKAPYEQYF	TGTGCCAGCAGGACAGGGAAGGCTCCCTACGAGCAGTACTTC